One T cell receptor beta chain is described in this entry. Its cognate antigen is unknown. The CDR3 totals 17 residues. Germline CDR1 and CDR2: SGHRS and YFSETQ. V lost 4 bases to trimming and J lost 5 bases; unmatched junction nucleotides: 12. Using immunoSEQ multiplex PCR, the repertoire was profiled, and TCRdb retains in-frame clones only, with some absent. This table has about a million clones, 77% appearing once. This sample was taken from a study of shared clonotypes between healthy human individuals. Study context: Researchers drew samples from a couple of women and a few men aged 18 to 49.

General study findings and limits: Expectations were that clonotype sharing among donors would be affected by sequencing depth. Non-shared clonotypes were found to have lower generation probabilities than the clonotypes that were shared by all four of the sorted-subset donors.

The genes are TRBV5-1 and TRBJ2-5; 12 nucleotides align to TRBD1. Sequencing was carried out using memory CD4+ T cells from PBMCs. As for subset: CD45RA-negative fraction. The TCR originated in a man aged 18 to 30 in good health. Some clones in this sample may be carry-over from other donors' samples. The CDR3 DNA reads as TGCGCCAGCAGCGTCCTTTCCGGGACAGGGGGCTGGGAGACCCAGTACTTC. It codes for CASSVLSGTGGWETQYF. The full variable domain, with the rest looked up from reference TRBV5-1 and TRBJ2-5, is KAGVTQTPRYLIKTRGQQVTLSCSPISGHRSVSWYQQTPGQGLQFLFEYFSETQRNKGNFPGRFSGRQFSNSRSEMNVSTLELGDSALYLCASSVLSGTGGWETQYFGPGTRLLVL.